One and the same sample provided the 5 T cell receptor beta chains below, sequenced in a study of T cells in tumors after PD-1 blockade. The assay was immunoSEQ multiplex PCR, and TCRdb's table has in-frame clones only and misses some. The repertoire has some 25,000 clones, about 84% of them found once; the top ten carry around 10%. Sequencing used PBMCs, obtained after anti-PD-1 treatment. Receptors originate from a human donor with basal cell carcinoma.

This clone was picked up a small number of times. The V call is TRBV19, the J call TRBJ1-5, with 9 bases identical to TRBD1. The J segment lost 6 bases and the V segment lost 7 bases, leaving 10 bases of the junction unmatched. Looked up from germline, CDR1 is LNHDA and CDR2 is SQIVND (reference sequence). The CDR3 consists of 15 residues. The CDR3 reads CASIPGQGQGQPQHF. CDR3 DNA sequence: TGTGCCAGTATTCCGGGACAGGGCCAGGGTCAGCCCCAGCATTTT.

V and J are TRBV4-1 and TRBJ2-2; 8 positions match TRBD1. Germline-derived CDR1 and CDR2 are MGHRA and YSYEKL. The V segment lost 6 bases and the J segment 6 bases; nucleotides outside the gene matches: 6. This CDR3 has 14 residues. CDR3 region: CASRVDRESGELFF. The CDR3 DNA sequence: TGCGCCAGCAGAGTGGACAGGGAATCCGGGGAGCTGTTTTTT.

This chain links TRBV5-1 with TRBJ2-3; TRBD2 aligns across 11 bases. The CDR3 runs 16 residues. With V trimmed by 2 bases and J by 2 bases, 4 bases remained unmatched. Germline V gives CDR1 SGHRS, CDR2 YFSETQ. The CDR3, as DNA: TGCGCCAGCAGCTTTCTAGCGGGGGGTAACACAGATACGCAGTATTTT. The encoded protein is CASSFLAGGNTDTQYF.

This rearrangement joins TRBV5-4 to TRBJ1-6; D possibly corresponds to TRBD1 (6 bases). CDR1 is SGHNT and CDR2 is YYREEE in the germline V gene (reference sequence). This CDR3 region has 17 residues. Trimming took 0 bases from V and 6 from J, leaving 16 bases between them. The CDR3 loop reads CASSLGLGGLGNSPLHF. The CDR3 DNA reads as TGTGCCAGCAGCTTGGGGCTTGGGGGGCTGGGTAATTCACCCCTCCACTTT.

This clone was recorded once. The chain links TRBV7-9 to TRBJ2-7, with D perhaps matching TRBD2 (6 bases). This CDR3 has 11 amino acids. Germline CDR1 and CDR2: SEHNR and FQNEAQ (reference sequence). The ends were cut back, 11 bases at V and 0 bases at J, with 8 bases in the middle. DNA of the CDR3: TGTGCCTCCGGGGGCTCCTACGAGCAGTACTTC. Its translation: CASGGSYEQYF. The whole variable domain, filled in from reference TRBV7-9 and TRBJ2-7, reads DTGVSQNPRHKITKRGQNVTFRCDPISEHNRLYWYRQTLGQGPEFLTYFQNEAQLEKSRLLSDRFSAERPKGSFSTLEIQRTEQGDSAMYLCASGGSYEQYFGPGTRLTVT.